The 16 T cell receptor beta chains below come from one sample, sequenced in a study of T cell repertoires in cytomegalovirus infection. Their antigens remain unidentified. TCRdb ran MiXCR on the reads and lists one entry per CDR3 protein. In the table there are 300,000 to 400,000 distinct CDR3 sequences, 25% to 30% of which are singletons. This material consisted of cultured PBMCs, taken from culture after CMV antigen stimulation. The receptors were sampled from a human donor in good health (CMV status not recorded). Some clones in this sample may be carry-over from other donors' samples.

This clonotype has more than one count but fewer than ten. This CDR3 is CASSPSAGGRGTQYF. The CDR3 coding sequence is TGTGCCAGCAGCCCAAGCGCGGGAGGGCGTGGGACCCAGTACTTC. The rearrangement joins TRBV5-4 to TRBJ2-5; TRBD2 agrees at 9 bases. This CDR3 is 15 amino acids long. Germline V lookup: CDR1 SGHNT, CDR2 YYREEE (reference sequence). The ends lost 4 bases at V and 7 bases at J; junction bases unmatched: 11. The variable domain in full, completed from reference TRBV5-4 and TRBJ2-5, reads ETGVTQSPTHLIKTRGQQVTLRCSSQSGHNTVSWYQQALGQGPQFIFQYYREEENGRGNFPPRFSGLQFPNYSSELNVNALELDDSALYLCASSPSAGGRGTQYFGPGTRLLVL.

V usage is TRBV7-6 and J usage is TRBJ2-3; TRBD1 might be the D (6 bases). In germline, CDR1 is SGHVS, CDR2 FNYEAQ. This CDR3 has 16 residues. The V and J ends lost 5 bases and 2 bases respectively, with 17 bases between them. The CDR3 reads CASSNDRDTITDTQYF. The DNA for the CDR3 is TGTGCCAGCAGCAATGACCGGGACACCATCACAGATACGCAGTATTTT.

J is TRBJ1-1 and V is TRBV5-4, with 10 bases that match TRBD1. The CDR3 runs to 12 residues. In germline, CDR1 is SGHNT, CDR2 YYREEE (reference sequence). V shed 0 bases, J shed 12 bases, and the junction held 2 bases outside the gene matches. The CDR3 here is CASSLGQGATFF. CDR3 nucleotide sequence: TGTGCCAGCAGCTTGGGACAGGGGGCAACTTTCTTT.

The V and J genes are TRBV29-1 and TRBJ1-2; maybe TRBD1 (6 bases). Germline V gene data show CDR1 as SQVTM and CDR2 as ANQGSEA. Trimming pared 0 bases from V and 3 bases from J, leaving 11 bases between. The CDR3 is 14 residues long. CDR3 protein: CSVEDRGHHYGYTF. The CDR3 bases are TGCAGCGTTGAAGATCGGGGACATCACTATGGCTACACCTTC.

This clonotype was found a few times. The chain is built from TRBV19 and TRBJ2-2, with a weak D call TRBD1 (6 bases). The CDR3 has 16 residues. V lost 7 bases to trimming and J lost 3 bases, with 18 bases between them. The germline CDR1 and CDR2 sequences are LNHDA and SQIVND (reference sequence). CDR3 amino acids: CASTLLGALDTGELFF. CDR3 sequence (DNA): TGTGCCAGTACCCTACTGGGGGCGCTGGACACCGGGGAGCTGTTTTTT.

The chain carries TRBV6-5 and TRBJ1-1, with unresolved D. CDR3 length: 14 residues. Germline V gene sequence: CDR1 MNHEY, CDR2 SVGAGI. V gave up 0 bases and J gave up 2 bases, with 7 bases separating them. As DNA, the CDR3 is TGTGCCAGCAGTTACTCACGCAGCAACACTGAAGCTTTCTTT. The encoded protein is CASSYSRSNTEAFF.

The chain joins TRBV27 to TRBJ2-1, with TRBD2 matching 14 bases. The V gene's germline CDR1 is MNHEY and CDR2 SMNVEV (reference sequence). The CDR3 sequence is 16 residues long. V trimming: 5 bases; J trimming: 8 bases; junction bases outside the gene matches: 8. The CDR3 region is CASSQPRGLAGDEQFF. The CDR3 DNA is TGTGCCAGCAGTCAACCCCGGGGACTAGCGGGAGATGAGCAGTTCTTC.

This clonotype appeared a few times. This chain connects TRBV7-2 to TRBJ2-3; D ambiguous. V dropped 4 bases and J dropped 6 bases, with 11 bases sitting between them. Germline V gives CDR1 SGHTA, CDR2 FQGNSA. This CDR3 comprises 13 residues. CDR3 region: CASSSDVRDTQYF. CDR3 DNA: TGTGCCAGCAGCTCGGACGTAAGGGATACGCAGTATTTT. The variable domain in full, completed from reference TRBV7-2 and TRBJ2-3, reads GAGVSQSPSNKVTEKGKDVELRCDPISGHTALYWYRQSLGQGLEFLIYFQGNSAPDKSGLPSDRFSAERTGGSVSTLTIQRTQQEDSAVYLCASSSDVRDTQYFGPGTRLTVL.

This clonotype was detected ten times or more. The chain recombines TRBV2 with TRBJ2-7; no reliable D call. The CDR3 has 15 residues. V lost 8 bases and J lost 3, with 20 bases in between. Germline CDR1 and CDR2: SNHLY and FYNNEI. The CDR3 region is CASRLPGYLNYEQYF. DNA of the CDR3: TGTGCCAGCCGCCTTCCGGGCTACCTAAACTACGAGCAGTACTTC. Looking up the rest from reference TRBV2 and TRBJ2-7 gives the full variable domain: EPEVTQTPSHQVTQMGQEVILRCVPISNHLYFYWYRQILGQKVEFLVSFYNNEISEKSEIFDDQFSVERPDGSNFTLKIRSTKLEDSAMYFCASRLPGYLNYEQYFGPGTRLTVT.

The J gene is TRBJ2-2, the V gene TRBV27, with 11 bases matching TRBD2. The CDR3 extends over 14 amino acids. The germline gives CDR1 MNHEY, CDR2 SMNVEV (reference sequence). J lost 5 bases, V lost 6 bases, and 2 bases had no gene match. This chain's CDR3 is CASSLAGGTGELFF. Here the CDR3 DNA reads TGTGCCAGCAGCCTAGCGGGAGGTACCGGGGAGCTGTTTTTT.

The V gene is TRBV7-6, the J gene TRBJ1-1; TRBD1 is a possible D gene (6 bases). Germline V gene data show CDR1 as SGHVS and CDR2 as FNYEAQ. V was clipped by 5 bases and J by 5 bases, with 18 bases between them. The CDR3 has 15 amino acids. This CDR3 is CASSPLRGAGTEAFF. For the CDR3, the DNA is TGTGCCAGCAGCCCCCTACGGGGGGCTGGAACTGAAGCTTTCTTT.

This clonotype was seen only once. The chain has TRBV6-5 and TRBJ1-2; D not resolved. CDR3 length: 13 residues. Germline V lookup: CDR1 MNHEY, CDR2 SVGAGI. Trimming left V 6 bases short and J 0 bases short, with 8 bases between. The CDR3 DNA follows: TGTGCCAGCAGCCAACAGACTAACTATGGCTACACCTTC. Protein product: CASSQQTNYGYTF.

The CDR3 reads CAISEVAHGELFF. The CDR3 region has the DNA TGTGCCATCAGTGAAGTGGCGCACGGGGAGCTGTTTTTT. J is TRBJ2-2 and V is TRBV10-3; D is unclear. Per the germline V gene, CDR1 is ENHRY and CDR2 is SYGVKD. With 3 bases removed from V and 7 bases from J, the gap between germline ends came to 9 bases. The CDR3 spans 13 residues.

The rearrangement uses TRBV27 and TRBJ1-4, with TRBD1 identical over 8 bases. This CDR3 has 14 amino acids. Germline V gene sequence: CDR1 MNHEY, CDR2 SMNVEV (reference sequence). With 2 bases clipped from V and 12 bases from J, the junction kept 8 bases outside the gene matches. In DNA, the CDR3 is TGTGCCAGCAGTTTAAGCGGACAGGGAGTCCAACTGTTTTTT. Protein product: CASSLSGQGVQLFF. Full variable domain (outside the CDR3, taken from reference TRBV27 and TRBJ1-4): EAQVTQNPRYLITVTGKKLTVTCSQNMNHEYMSWYRQDPGLGLRQIYYSMNVEVTDKGDVPEGYKVSRKEKRNFPLILESPSPNQTSLYFCASSLSGQGVQLFFGSGTQLSVL.

This clonotype occurred once. This chain connects TRBV19 to TRBJ1-1; tentative D call: TRBD1 (6 bases). The germline V gene has CDR1 LNHDA and CDR2 SQIVND (reference sequence). V shed 5 bases and J shed 5 bases, with 15 bases lying between them. The CDR3 totals 14 residues. The CDR3 spells CASSGDRPLTEAFF. CDR3 nucleotide sequence: TGTGCCAGTAGTGGTGACAGGCCTCTGACTGAAGCTTTCTTT.

The V and J genes are TRBV7-3 and TRBJ1-1, with 7 nucleotides matching TRBD1. This CDR3 has 13 amino acids. J lost 5 bases, V lost 8 bases, and 8 bases had no gene match. Germline values: CDR1 SGHTA, CDR2 FQGTGA. In DNA form, the CDR3 reads TGTGCCAGCGGAGCGACAGGGCGGACTGAAGCTTTCTTT. Translation: CASGATGRTEAFF.